Given below is one TCR beta chain in context. No antigen is known for it. The sample belongs to a study of cytomegalovirus exposure and HLA in healthy donors. General study points: A list of 164 TCR beta chains associated with cytomegalovirus was given.

This CDR3 has 13 residues. Germline values: CDR1 MNHEY, CDR2 SVGAGI. With 2 bases removed from V and 2 bases from J, the gap between germline ends came to 6 bases. Researchers ran the PCR with 60 Vbeta and 13 Jbeta primers. The method was immunoSEQ multiplex PCR; TCRdb's version includes in-frame clones alone and lacks a portion of them. Among about 75,000 clones listed, 84% were seen once. The specimen was PBMCs. The receptor was isolated from a man between 65 and 85 years old in good health and CMV-seropositive. This sequence joins TRBV6-5 and TRBJ1-2; D remains unclear. This CDR3 reads CASSYEANYGYTF. DNA for the CDR3: TGTGCCAGCAGTTACGAGGCGAACTATGGCTACACCTTC.